This record covers a single T cell receptor (beta chain). Assay used: immunoSEQ multiplex PCR; TCRdb lists only in-frame clones, some missing. The sample carries around 60,000 clones, around 90% recorded once. The CDR3 has 15 residues. Germline CDR1 reads MGHRA; CDR2 reads YSYEKL. Between the trimmed V and J ends, which lost 2 bases and 0 bases, there was a span of 11 bases. The data are from a study of blood T cell repertoires in COVID-19. Study details: Italy, Spain and the United States were the sources of the convalescent and acute COVID-19 samples.

The chain has TRBV4-1 and TRBJ2-7, with D perhaps TRBD1 (6 bases). The sample comprised peripheral blood. The receptor was isolated from a man aged 45-65 years with active COVID-19. Written as DNA, the CDR3 is TGCGCCAGCAGCCAATTTGCAGGGGACTCCTACGAGCAGTACTTC. It codes for CASSQFAGDSYEQYF.